Below are 10 T cell receptor beta chains sequenced from a single sample in a study of early T cells in non-severe SARS-CoV-2 infection. Using its own MiXCR run on the 5' RACE reads, TCRdb lists one record per CDR3 protein. The table shows 70,000 to 85,000 distinct CDR3 sequences, with 12% occurring only once. The specimen comprised whole blood, sampled at baseline. The receptors shown here come from an adult who was a healthcare worker with PCR-confirmed SARS-CoV-2 infection or an uninfected control (not recorded which). The donor label of this sample is uncertain.

This clonotype was observed at least ten times. This chain joins TRBV18 and TRBJ2-1; D not certain. Deletions cut 0 bases from V and 5 bases from J, with 14 bases between. In germline, CDR1 is KGHSH, CDR2 LQKENI. The CDR3 spans 16 residues. CDR3 protein: CASSPPNGQTNNEQFF. The CDR3 nucleotides read TGTGCCAGCTCACCACCGAACGGTCAAACTAACAATGAGCAGTTCTTC.

This clonotype has a handful of counts. V gene TRBV6-1 combines with J gene TRBJ2-7; a weak D match, TRBD2 (6 bases). V shed 6 bases and J shed 3 bases, with 12 bases lying between them. The CDR3 extends over 13 amino acids. Germline CDR1 MNHNS, CDR2 SASEGT. CDR3: CASSGDSDYEQYF. DNA for the CDR3: TGTGCCAGCAGCGGGGACTCTGACTACGAGCAGTACTTC.

The chain is built from TRBV18 and TRBJ2-1; 11 nucleotides line up with TRBD2. Trimming cost V 0 bases and J 7 bases; bases outside gene matches: 5. There are 16 residues in the CDR3. Germline CDR1 KGHSH, CDR2 LQKENI. The CDR3 loop is CASSPPSGGASNEQFF. The CDR3, as DNA: TGTGCCAGCTCACCACCTAGCGGGGGGGCTTCGAATGAGCAGTTCTTC. The full variable domain, rest sourced from reference TRBV18 and TRBJ2-1, is NAGVMQNPRHLVRRRGQEARLRCSPMKGHSHVYWYRQLPEEGLKFMVYLQKENIIDESGMPKERFSAEFPKEGPSILRIQQVVRGDSAAYFCASSPPSGGASNEQFFGPGTRLTVL.

This clonotype was seen ten or more times. The chain is built from TRBV18 and TRBJ1-1; no reliable D call. V lost 1 base to trimming and J lost 0 bases, with 15 bases between them. The CDR3 is 17 residues long. Germline lookup yields CDR1 KGHSH and CDR2 LQKENI. Here the CDR3 reads CASSPLPGRGVNTEAFF. The DNA for the CDR3 is TGTGCCAGCTCACCACTTCCGGGCCGGGGAGTGAACACTGAAGCTTTCTTT.

The genes are TRBV10-3 and TRBJ2-5, with D perhaps matching TRBD2 (6 bases). Trimming took off 8 bases at V and 2 bases at J, with 15 bases between the two ends. The CDR3 sequence is 14 residues long. CDR1 is ENHRY and CDR2 is SYGVKD in the germline V gene. CDR3 coding DNA: TGTGCCATCCGGGGAGGTAACGGACAAGAGACCCAGTACTTC. It yields the protein CAIRGGNGQETQYF.

This rearrangement joins TRBV7-9 to TRBJ1-4; the D is unclear. The CDR3 is 15 amino acids. CDR1 SEHNR and CDR2 FQNEAQ come from the germline V gene (reference sequence). V gave up 2 bases and J gave up 8 bases, with 15 bases separating them. CDR3 region: CASSLFTGLKEKLFF. CDR3 DNA: TGTGCCAGCAGCTTATTTACGGGTTTGAAGGAAAAACTGTTTTTT.

The chain carries TRBV7-3 and TRBJ2-5, with D possibly TRBD2 on 7 matching bases. In germline, CDR1 is SGHTA, CDR2 FQGTGA. CDR3 length equals 14 residues. The V end lost 6 bases, the J end lost 4 bases, and 15 bases lay between the germline ends. CDR3: CASRSDGGRETQYF. The CDR3 bases are TGTGCCAGCAGGTCCGACGGGGGGCGAGAGACCCAGTACTTC.

This clonotype occurred a few times. The chain recombines TRBV7-8 with TRBJ2-3, with D uncertain. CDR3 length: 11 amino acids. V was cut by 2 bases and J by 6 bases, with 3 bases left in between. Germline V CDR1 and CDR2: SGHVS, FQNEAQ. This CDR3 is CASSLIDTQYF. The CDR3 DNA reads as TGTGCCAGCAGCTTAATCGATACGCAGTATTTT.

The chain is built from TRBV10-1 and TRBJ2-5; D call uncertain. The germline V gene encodes CDR1 WNHNN and CDR2 SYGVQD (reference sequence). V lost 6 bases, J lost 4 bases, and 9 bases lay in between. The CDR3 extends over 12 amino acids. DNA for the CDR3: TGCGCCAGCAGAGGCATGGTAGAGACCCAGTACTTC. Translated: CASRGMVETQYF.

The rearrangement links TRBV18 to TRBJ1-2; 7 nucleotides agree with TRBD1. V lost 2 bases, J lost 7 bases, and 7 bases stayed unmatched. The germline CDR1 and CDR2 sequences are KGHSH and LQKENI. The CDR3 loop spans 14 amino acids. In nucleotides, the CDR3 is TGTGCCAGCTCACCAAACAGGGGATTGAGTGGCTACACCTTC. Residues: CASSPNRGLSGYTF.